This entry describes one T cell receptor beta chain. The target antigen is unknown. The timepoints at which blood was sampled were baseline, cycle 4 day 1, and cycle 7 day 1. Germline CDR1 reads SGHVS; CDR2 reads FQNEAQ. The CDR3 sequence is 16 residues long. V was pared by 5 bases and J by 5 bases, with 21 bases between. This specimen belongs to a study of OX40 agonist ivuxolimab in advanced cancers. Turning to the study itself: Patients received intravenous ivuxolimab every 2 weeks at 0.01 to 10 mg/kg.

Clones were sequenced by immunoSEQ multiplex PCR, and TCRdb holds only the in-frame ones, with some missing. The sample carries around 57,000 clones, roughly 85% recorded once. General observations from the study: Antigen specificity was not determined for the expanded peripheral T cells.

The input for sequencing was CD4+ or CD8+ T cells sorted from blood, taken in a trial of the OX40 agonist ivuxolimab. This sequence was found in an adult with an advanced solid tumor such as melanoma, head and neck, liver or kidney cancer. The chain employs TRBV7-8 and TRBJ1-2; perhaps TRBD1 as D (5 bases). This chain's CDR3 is CASSPLTALGVYGYTF. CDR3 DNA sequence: TGTGCCAGCAGCCCGTTGACGGCCCTGGGGGTTTATGGCTACACCTTC.